The 14 T cell receptor beta chains given below trace back to one sample, sequenced in a study of blood T cell repertoires in COVID-19. Sequenced by immunoSEQ multiplex PCR; TCRdb stores in-frame clones only, minus some. The sample lists about 74,000 clones, 70% to 90% occurring once. The sequencing sample was made of peripheral blood. These receptor sequences come from a man aged 50-60 years with acute or convalescent COVID-19.

The chain couples TRBV5-6 to TRBJ2-3; perhaps TRBD1 as D (6 bases). Germline V gene sequence: CDR1 SGHDT, CDR2 YYEEEE. CDR3 length: 14 amino acids. V was cut by 4 bases and J by 4 bases, with 13 bases left in between. CDR3 residues: CASSMRTDSDTQYF. The CDR3 DNA follows: TGTGCCAGCAGCATGAGGACAGATTCAGATACGCAGTATTTT.

This chain joins TRBV6-1 and TRBJ1-5; 7 bases are shared with TRBD1. The ends lost 3 bases at V and 3 bases at J; junction bases unmatched: 8. Germline CDR1 and CDR2: MNHNS and SASEGT. The CDR3 is 16 amino acids. CDR3 sequence: CASSEGRGMPNQPQHF. In DNA, the CDR3 is TGTGCCAGCAGTGAGGGCAGGGGGATGCCCAATCAGCCCCAGCATTTT.

The J gene is TRBJ2-5, the V gene TRBV7-8; 8 nucleotides line up with TRBD1. The CDR3 runs 15 residues. The trim removed 5 bases at V and 4 bases at J, leaving 9 bases unmatched. CDR1 SGHVS and CDR2 FQNEAQ come from the germline V gene. CDR3 nucleotides: TGTGCCAGCAGCCCCCCCGCAGGGGGCGGAGAGACCCAGTACTTC. It yields the protein CASSPPAGGGETQYF.

The rearrangement uses TRBV5-4 and TRBJ2-5, with D possibly matching TRBD2 (5 bases). The CDR3 loop spans 13 amino acids. The ends were cut back, 5 bases at V and 5 bases at J, with 13 bases in the middle. Germline CDR1 and CDR2: SGHNT and YYREEE (reference sequence). CDR3 amino acids: CASSWRSAETQYF. CDR3 DNA: TGTGCCAGCAGTTGGAGGAGCGCGGAGACCCAGTACTTC.

The rearrangement links TRBV25-1 to TRBJ1-6, with D possibly TRBD1 on 5 matching bases. Germline CDR1 is MGHDK and CDR2 is SYGVNS. V dropped 5 bases and J dropped 10 bases, with 18 bases sitting between them. The CDR3 extends over 15 amino acids. This CDR3 reads CASSTQTGGGSPLHF. Here the CDR3 DNA reads TGTGCCAGCAGTACCCAGACGGGGGGAGGCTCACCCCTCCACTTT. Full variable domain (remainder filled in from reference TRBV25-1 and TRBJ1-6): EADIYQTPRYLVIGTGKKITLECSQTMGHDKMYWYQQDPGMELHLIHYSYGVNSTEKGDLSSESTVSRIRTEHFPLTLESARPSHTSQYLCASSTQTGGGSPLHFGNGTRLTVT.

The V gene is TRBV24-1, the J gene TRBJ2-1, with a tentative D call TRBD2 (7 bases). This CDR3 is 15 amino acids long. Trimming stripped 0 bases from V and 8 bases from J, with 13 bases between. CDR1 KGHDR and CDR2 SFDVKD come from the germline V gene. The CDR3 DNA sequence: TGTGCCACCAGTGATTTGCTCAGGGGAGGGGATGAGCAGTTCTTC. The encoded protein is CATSDLLRGGDEQFF.

This rearrangement joins TRBV30 to TRBJ1-3; 7 nucleotides agree with TRBD1. The trim removed 3 bases at V and 4 bases at J, leaving 6 bases unmatched. This CDR3 comprises 14 residues. The germline V gene has CDR1 GTSNPN and CDR2 SVGIG (reference sequence). CDR3 coding DNA: TGTGCCTGGAGCCCCGGGACAGACGGAAACACCATATATTTT. This translates into CAWSPGTDGNTIYF.

The chain recombines TRBV6-5 with TRBJ2-1, with TRBD1 matching over 8 bases. The germline V gene has CDR1 MNHEY and CDR2 SVGAGI. The CDR3 extends over 15 amino acids. V was clipped by 5 bases and J by 4 bases; unmatched bases: 7. The CDR3 DNA sequence: TGTGCCAGCAGTATGGACAGGGAACGGTACAATGAGCAGTTCTTC. Protein: CASSMDRERYNEQFF.

This clone came up a few times. The rearrangement joins TRBV19 to TRBJ1-5; the match to TRBD1 covers 7 bases. CDR3 length: 15 residues. The germline V gene encodes CDR1 LNHDA and CDR2 SQIVND (reference sequence). V gave up 7 bases and J gave up 7 bases; unmatched junction bases: 13. The CDR3 nucleotides are TGTGCCAGTACTAGTAAAACAGGGGTGGACCAGCCCCAGCATTTT. It encodes CASTSKTGVDQPQHF.

This chain connects TRBV27 to TRBJ1-2, with D perhaps TRBD1 (5 bases). The CDR3 extends over 13 amino acids. Germline V gives CDR1 MNHEY, CDR2 SMNVEV (reference sequence). Trimming took 0 bases from V and 4 from J, leaving 6 bases between them. The CDR3 sequence is CASSLSGGYGYTF. CDR3 bases: TGTGCCAGCAGTTTATCCGGGGGCTATGGCTACACCTTC.

The J gene is TRBJ2-7, the V gene TRBV15, with D tentatively TRBD1 (6 bases). V was clipped by 0 bases and J by 4 bases, with 10 bases between them. The CDR3 covers 14 residues. Germline assignment: CDR1 LNHNV and CDR2 YYDKDF (reference sequence). The CDR3 loop reads CATSRDWTVYEQYV. DNA for the CDR3: TGTGCCACCAGCAGAGACTGGACAGTATACGAGCAGTACGTC.

J is TRBJ2-5 and V is TRBV7-6, with unresolved D. The germline gives CDR1 SGHVS, CDR2 FNYEAQ. The CDR3 runs 13 residues. Between the trimmed V and J ends, which lost 6 bases and 2 bases, there was a span of 10 bases. In DNA, the CDR3 is TGTGCCAGCAGTTTTCAGGTTCAAGAGACCCAGTACTTC. Translation gives CASSFQVQETQYF.

V and J are TRBV4-2 and TRBJ2-3, with 8 nucleotides matching TRBD2. The CDR3 consists of 16 residues. Trimming removed 0 bases from V and 3 bases from J; junction bases left unmatched: 5. Germline lookup yields CDR1 LGHNA and CDR2 YNFKEQ. This chain's CDR3 is CASSQDSGGRTDTQYF. In DNA form, the CDR3 reads TGTGCCAGCAGCCAAGATTCGGGGGGGCGGACAGATACGCAGTATTTT.

The chain links TRBV11-3 to TRBJ2-5; 8 bases match TRBD2. V dropped 5 bases and J dropped 2; count of bases not matched to a gene: 10. The germline CDR1 and CDR2 sequences are SGHNT and YENEEA. This CDR3 has 16 residues. The DNA of the CDR3 is TGTGCCAGCAGCCCCGGCGGTGCGGGGGGTCAAGAGACCCAGTACTTC. Its protein is CASSPGGAGGQETQYF.